The 14 T cell receptor beta chains reported below all come from one sample, sequenced in a study of T cells in Graves' hyperthyroidism and ophthalmopathy. Amplified TCR beta CDR3 regions derived from RNA transcripts. The HTBI primer set served for first-round RT-PCR of the TCR CDR3. Each CDR3 protein is one row after TCRdb ran MiXCR on the multiplex PCR reads. The sample shows over 400,000 distinct CDR3 sequences, over 12% of them seen only once. Input material: blood. Source of these receptors: a man in his late teens or twenties with Graves' ophthalmopathy.

The gene calls are TRBV24-1 and TRBJ1-1, with 12 bases identical to TRBD1. CDR3 length equals 18 residues. The V gene end was trimmed by 3 bases and the J gene end by 2 bases; junction bases not matched to a gene: 9. CDR1 is KGHDR, CDR2 SFDVKD, per germline. The CDR3 here is CATSDPGTGGLDNTEAFF. For the CDR3, the DNA is TGTGCCACCAGTGATCCCGGGACAGGGGGCTTAGACAACACTGAAGCTTTCTTT.

This clonotype appeared many times. This rearrangement joins TRBV11-2 to TRBJ2-1; TRBD2 matches at 9 bases. CDR1 and CDR2 from the germline V gene are SGHAT and FQNNGV. The CDR3 spans 16 residues. Losses at the gene ends were 6 bases for V and 0 bases for J; bases not matched to a gene: 6. CDR3 sequence: CASSINSGGSYNEQFF. The CDR3 bases are TGTGCCAGCAGTATCAATAGCGGGGGCTCCTACAATGAGCAGTTCTTC.

This clonotype was recorded many times. This sequence joins TRBV3-1 and TRBJ1-2; D not certain. The germline CDR1 and CDR2 sequences are LGHDT and YNNKEL (reference sequence). CDR3 length: 12 amino acids. V was trimmed by 3 bases and J by 4 bases, leaving 6 bases between them. The CDR3 protein is CASSQHGYGYTF. CDR3 nucleotide sequence: TGTGCCAGCAGCCAGCACGGCTATGGCTACACCTTC.

This clonotype was detected ten times or more. The chain combines TRBV12-3 or TRBV12-4 with TRBJ2-7; 9 bases fit TRBD1. The CDR3 has 14 amino acids. V trimming: 2 bases; J trimming: 7 bases; junction bases outside the gene matches: 6. For the CDR3, the DNA is TGTGCCAGCAGTTTACGGACAGGGGAGTTTGAGCAGTACTTC. This encodes CASSLRTGEFEQYF.

This clonotype was counted ten times or more. The chain couples TRBV5-1 to TRBJ1-2, with D perhaps TRBD1 (5 bases). CDR3 size: 15 residues. Trimming removed 0 bases at V and 2 bases at J, with 11 bases between. Looked up from germline, CDR1 is SGHRS and CDR2 is YFSETQ. CDR3 loop: CASSLGQITNYGYTF. The CDR3, as DNA: TGCGCCAGCAGCTTGGGACAGATAACCAACTATGGCTACACCTTC. The full variable domain, completed using reference TRBV5-1 and TRBJ1-2, is KAGVTQTPRYLIKTRGQQVTLSCSPISGHRSVSWYQQTPGQGLQFLFEYFSETQRNKGNFPGRFSGRQFSNSRSEMNVSTLELGDSALYLCASSLGQITNYGYTFGSGTRLTVV.

This clonotype has a count of ten or more. This sequence joins TRBV29-1 and TRBJ2-1; 7 bases agree with TRBD2. The CDR3 covers 16 residues. Germline CDR1 reads SQVTM; CDR2 reads ANQGSEA. J was trimmed by 3 bases and V by 2 bases; bases with no gene match: 10. The CDR3 sequence is CSVEKGGGGVYNEQFF. The CDR3 DNA reads as TGCAGCGTTGAAAAGGGTGGCGGGGGAGTCTACAATGAGCAGTTCTTC.

V gene TRBV20-1 combines with J gene TRBJ1-5; D possibly corresponds to TRBD1 (5 bases). Germline V gene sequence: CDR1 DFQATT, CDR2 SNEGSKA (reference sequence). Trimming removed 1 base at V and 5 bases at J, with 18 bases between. The CDR3 covers 16 residues. In DNA form, the CDR3 reads TGCAGTGCTAGAGGGCAGGAGGGACCCGTGGATCAGCCCCAGCATTTT. It specifies CSARGQEGPVDQPQHF.

This clonotype came up many times. The chain joins TRBV30 to TRBJ2-7; D is unresolved. V was shortened by 2 bases and J by 4 bases, with 15 bases between the two germline ends. Germline V gene lookup returns CDR1 GTSNPN and CDR2 SVGIG (reference sequence). The length of the CDR3 is 14 residues. The CDR3 reads CAWSLGSEHYEQYF. The DNA of the CDR3 is TGTGCCTGGAGTCTCGGATCGGAGCATTACGAGCAGTACTTC.

With respect to this clonotype: Given a much more abundant clone one base away, this may be a read error. CDR3 nucleotide sequence: TGTGCCAGCAGCTTTGACCCGGGACTAGAGGAGGCCCAGTACTTC. Translating it yields CASSFDPGLEEAQYF. The chain joins TRBV7-9 to TRBJ2-5, with TRBD2 identical over 8 bases. V shed 3 bases, J shed 9 bases, and the junction held 12 bases outside the gene matches. The germline V gene has CDR1 SEHNR and CDR2 FQNEAQ (reference sequence). CDR3 size: 15 residues.

This clonotype was found a few times. This may be a read error: a much more frequent sequence differs by one nucleotide. The chain couples TRBV4-1 to TRBJ1-2; no clear D. CDR3 length: 14 residues. Germline CDR1 is MGHRA and CDR2 is YSYEKL. This CDR3 is CASSQDRGRQGCTF. The CDR3 nucleotides are TGCGCCAGCAGCCAAGATCGAGGGAGGCAAGGCTGCACCTTC.

The rearrangement uses TRBV19 and TRBJ1-1; no clear D. The V end was cut by 4 bases, the J end by 0 bases, with 9 bases between. Germline V gene sequence: CDR1 LNHDA, CDR2 SQIVND (reference sequence). The CDR3 has 14 amino acids. The chain's CDR3 is CASSKREVNTEAFF. DNA of the CDR3: TGTGCCAGTAGTAAAAGGGAGGTGAACACTGAAGCTTTCTTT.

This clonotype was picked up many times. The rearrangement joins TRBV20-1 to TRBJ2-7; 7 nucleotides line up with TRBD1. After removal of 6 bases from V and 0 bases from J, the junction contained 2 bases not matched to a gene. In germline, CDR1 is DFQATT, CDR2 SNEGSKA (reference sequence). The CDR3 is made up of 12 amino acids. The CDR3 DNA follows: TGCAGTGCCGGGGACAGCTCCTACGAGCAGTACTTC. This gives the protein CSAGDSSYEQYF.

This clonotype occurred many times. This sequence joins TRBV12-3 or TRBV12-4 and TRBJ2-3, with D tentatively TRBD1 or TRBD2 (5 bases each). The V end was cut by 3 bases, the J end by 1 base, with 17 bases between. The CDR3 loop spans 17 amino acids. This chain's CDR3 is CASSFSRDLLRTDTQYF. The DNA of the CDR3 is TGTGCCAGCAGTTTCTCCCGGGACCTCTTACGCACAGATACGCAGTATTTT.

This clonotype was seen repeatedly, ten times or more. The chain couples TRBV2 to TRBJ2-1; 9 bases fit TRBD2. Trimming took 6 bases from V and 2 from J; bases not matched to a gene: 5. The CDR3 sequence is 15 residues long. Per the germline V gene, CDR1 is SNHLY and CDR2 is FYNNEI. The CDR3 DNA follows: TGTGCCAGCAGATTCAGCGGGGGGCCCTACAATGAGCAGTTCTTC. This codes for CASRFSGGPYNEQFF.